This T cell receptor (beta chain) was captured in a study of cytomegalovirus exposure and HLA in healthy donors (dated by TCRdb to the late 2010s). Turning to the overall study: In an earlier analysis of some 550 of the donors, 276 Gb of sequence data and just under 120 million unique TCR beta sequences from 180 million or so T cells were reported. An early release that covered some 630 HLA-typed donors contained approximately 290 gigabases of sequencing data and some 87 million unique TCR sequences. Of the roughly 400 genotyped donors, over 65% fell in the genetic ancestry cluster associated with self-reported Caucasian donors. The aim of the study was to test whether cataloging public T cell receptors could identify signatures of past pathogen exposure. Using immunosequencing, the study profiled T cell repertoires from roughly 650 subjects and related those repertoires to cytomegalovirus serostatus. Along with the approximately 700-subject first cohort, a separate validation cohort of some 130 different subjects was used. High-throughput TCR immunosequencing, statistical association of individual TCRs with disease status, and machine learning were combined to predict cytomegalovirus infection status. A later analysis re-examined previously published TCR beta repertoires from hundreds of donors and added high-resolution HLA genotyping to investigate patterns of TCR occurrence. Rather than drawing on any new phenotypic data, the later analysis identified candidate immune exposures from TCR beta sequences and the way those sequences occurred across donors. In an earlier analysis of more than 550 of the donors, high-throughput TCR beta sequencing was used to judge whether each TCR beta V gene segment behaved as functional or pseudogenic. Donor age, sex, ethnicity and CMV serostatus were collected together with the repertoire data. A later genetic analysis used genome-wide SNP genotypes for 398 of the 666 donors, treating that subset as a discovery cohort. Every repertoire in the discovery cohort had been generated on one and the same sequencing platform. HLA typing covered class I and class II loci at four-digit resolution. The number of typed donors differed by locus: about 629-640 for A, B, C, DRB1 and DQB1; roughly 510 for DQA1; 606 for DPA1; and approximately 450 for DPB1. Four to six DR-DQ haplotypes were handled as single units for association and clustering because linkage in the cohort was strong. On average, over 200,000 unique TCR beta nucleotide sequences were sequenced per donor among 350 to 400 genotyped donors of the cohort, with roughly 18% of those sequences being non-productive.

For this clone: The target of this receptor is not known. No base-level quality is on record; no much larger clone is a single base apart.

Library method: the immunoSEQ multiplex PCR assay. The multiplex PCR relied on a mix of 60 forward primers for TCR Vbeta segments and 13 reverse primers for TCR Jbeta segments. The CDR3 region of rearranged TCR beta genes was amplified from genomic DNA by a multiplex PCR assay. The amplified TCR beta libraries were sequenced on the Illumina HiSeq System as 87-base-pair reads. On the study's bioinformatics: In a later analysis, 80 million or so unique TCR beta chains were counted across the roughly 700 repertoires, and approximately 9.9 million of these chains were shared by at least two donors. Raw reads were error-corrected and collapsed into unique sequences by a nearest-neighbor algorithm in which closely related sequences were merged to remove PCR and sequencing errors. Alignment of CDR3 sequences to IMGT reference sequences was used to assign V, D and J gene segments. For a sequence to be retained, a match of at least six nucleotides to both a V gene segment and a J gene segment was required. A rearrangement was called productive if the CDR3 had no stop codons and remained in frame with V and J, and every other rearrangement was called non-productive. CDR3 was defined by IMGT convention, running from the second conserved V-encoded cysteine to the conserved J-encoded phenylalanine. The earlier analysis of a few hundred of the donors excluded sequences that lacked an unambiguous match to a single V gene segment. In an earlier analysis of 587 of the donors, V segments were called functional above 56.7% productive rearrangements and were called segregating when the between-donor standard deviation exceeded 5%. A statistical classification framework was built to diagnose cytomegalovirus status from the catalog of TCR beta chain sequences. A later analysis assigned V and J genes by comparing TCR nucleotide sequences with IMGT/GENE-DB human TR gene sequences. A later analysis assigned CDR3 sequences and most-parsimonious VDJ recombination scenarios with the TCRdist pipeline. In a later analysis, every TCR beta chain was defined by the combination of its CDR3 amino acid sequence and its V-gene family, and reads without a unique V-gene family were dropped. In a later analysis, nearly 600 highly shared, low-generation-probability nucleotide sequences were removed to address suspected cross-contamination and a sequencing artifact. In a later analysis, a clonal expansion index was calculated for each public chain from normalized within-repertoire ranks of inferred template counts. In a later analysis, generation probabilities were computed with a VDJ recombination model fitted to out-of-frame rearrangements, and the resulting probabilities were checked against IGoR. In a later analysis, hypergeometric tests were used to score TCR-TCR, TCR-HLA and TCR-CMV co-occurrence, with a repertoire-size bias correction applied to TCR pairs. A later analysis estimated false discovery rates by permuting HLA or CMV assignments 20 times. In a later analysis, co-occurring TCRs were grouped using DBSCAN, with TCRdist sequence similarity added in when clustering inside HLA-allele-positive subsets. Repertoires with fewer than 30,000 or more than 120,000 public chains were left out of co-occurrence clustering, as were roughly five repertoires with anomalous nucleotide sharing. TCRdb provides this immuneACCESS table in a form limited to in-frame rearrangements. Some clones are lacking; in checked studies, under half of them reflect an unresolved V gene, and why the rest are absent is not known. The DNA gave D and trimming, while V, J and clone size come from that table. Present in this sample are 150,000 to 170,000 clones, 60% to 85% of which were seen just once. Roughly 4% of the sample is held by the ten biggest clonotypes.

Inclusive of the bounding cysteine and phenylalanine, the CDR3 is 16 residues long. Only the CDR3 portion is preserved as DNA: 48 bases, with reading frame beginning at the first base. The germline V gene (reference sequence) sets CDR1 to SGHNT and CDR2 to YYREEE. V gives up 0 bases and J gives up 1 base, and the segment between their germline ends measures 8 bases. The paper's findings and limits, for the study overall: The earlier analysis of about 600 of the donors excluded about 16 rarely observed V segments, including chromosome 9 orphons, because counts were too low. Some IMGT-functional V segments, including TRBV6-2 and TRBV6-3, could not be told apart with the 87-base-pair reads, so those segments were excluded. A later analysis found that HLA-associated TCR beta chains were more clonally expanded and had lower generation probabilities than equally common non-associated chains. HLA typing was unavailable for some donors at each locus, so association tests used only the typed subset. This cohort had only TCR beta chains sequenced, and the lack of alpha or paired-chain data limited which features could be detected. In a later analysis, around 17,000 TCR beta sequences were associated with specific HLA alleles at a false discovery rate of 0.05. In an earlier analysis of fewer than 750 of the donors, most TCR beta V segments were observed in productive rearrangements about 90% or about 30% of the time, broadly matching IMGT annotations. Most CMV-associated TCR beta chains appeared to be HLA-restricted in a later analysis, and the HLA associations seemed to be driven largely by CMV exposure. In a later genetic analysis, fewer N-insertions in productive TCRs were reported among donors in an Asian-associated ancestry cluster than the 666-donor mean. In a later analysis, several top co-occurrence clusters were reported to appear linked to parvovirus B19, influenza, CMV and Epstein-Barr virus. V-gene and J-gene trimming of TCR beta chains was associated with a missense DCLRE1C variant in a later genetic analysis, and the association was replicated in an independent cohort. Most TCR sequences were seen in very few donors, while some public TCRs were found in many individuals. A further reported finding was that TCR beta sequences accurately predicted the HLA-A and HLA-B alleles for most subjects in the first cohort. Sequencing depth was assumed to be roughly uniform across donors in the presence/absence analyses, though that assumption may not hold. Cytomegalovirus status was reported to be diagnosed by the classifier with high specificity and sensitivity in both the original and validation cohorts. The study gave a list of 150 to 200 TCR beta chains associated with cytomegalovirus. A cluster of highly shared sequence variants was judged likely to represent a technical artifact of the sequencing pipeline. Linkage disequilibrium might explain the correlated functional status among segregating V segments, but an unknown experimental factor could not be ruled out. In a later analysis, TCR association rates were found to vary across HLA loci, with the most associated TCRs seen for DRB1 alleles and the fewest for HLA-C alleles. A few of the identified cytomegalovirus-associated TCR beta chains were confirmed in vitro to be specific for cytomegalovirus antigens. The authors suggested that the approach could potentially be extended to other disease states and immunological phenotypes. CMV serostatus was the only immune exposure information available for the cohort. When HLA alleles, especially DR and DQ, strongly co-occurred, attributing TCR associations to individual alleles was difficult.

The cohort consisted of approximately 690 healthy bone marrow donors. All cohort members were sampled while nominally healthy, although unrecorded immune exposures were likely present. The donor was CMV seronegative and belonged to the group of over 350 seronegative cohort members. Every donor gave a peripheral blood sample, and the peripheral blood mononuclear cells from that sample were used for TCR beta sequencing. The Qiagen DNeasy Blood Extraction Kit was used to extract genomic DNA from the blood cell samples. Input material: PBMCs. The chain is made from TRBV5-4 and TRBJ1-6; TRBD1 is a weak D gene call, 6 bases matching. This receptor was identified in a woman aged 40-49 years in good health and CMV-seronegative. The DNA reads TGTGCCAGCAGCTTGGGGGGGCCATCCTATAATTCACCCCTCCACTTT. Its protein is CASSLGGPSYNSPLHF.